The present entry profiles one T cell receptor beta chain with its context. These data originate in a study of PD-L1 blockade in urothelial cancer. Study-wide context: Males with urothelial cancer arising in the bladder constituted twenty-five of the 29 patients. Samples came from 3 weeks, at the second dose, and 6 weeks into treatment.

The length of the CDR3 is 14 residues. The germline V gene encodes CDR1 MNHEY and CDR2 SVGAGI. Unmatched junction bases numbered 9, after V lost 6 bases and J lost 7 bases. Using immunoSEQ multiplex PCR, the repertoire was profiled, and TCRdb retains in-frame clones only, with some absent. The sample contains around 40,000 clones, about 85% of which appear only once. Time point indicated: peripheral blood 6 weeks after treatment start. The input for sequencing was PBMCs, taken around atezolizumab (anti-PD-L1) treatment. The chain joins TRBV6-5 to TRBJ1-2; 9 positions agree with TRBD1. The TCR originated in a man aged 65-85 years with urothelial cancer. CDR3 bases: TGTGCCAGCAGACCTACCCGGGACAGGGTTGGCTACACCTTC. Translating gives CASRPTRDRVGYTF.